The rows below give T cell receptor beta chains drawn from one sample of a study of blood T cell repertoires in COVID-19. Assay used: immunoSEQ multiplex PCR; TCRdb lists only in-frame clones, some missing. The sample lists 70,000 or so clones; 90% were seen once. Sequenced input: peripheral blood. The receptors come from a human donor in a cohort sampled during active COVID-19. CDR3s include the opening cysteine and the closing phenylalanine or tryptophan. Each record gives: J gene, V gene, D gene, clone size, CDR3 DNA, CDR3 protein. A D gene is named only where the DNA matches it firmly. Not every row has a clone size; where given, it reads once, few, many or a size class.

j_call: TRBJ2-7
v_call: TRBV24-1
d_call: NA
clone_size: NA
cdr3_nt: TGTGCCACCAGTGCCCCCAGCTCCTACGAGCAGTACTTC
cdr3_aa: CATSAPSSYEQYF

j_call: TRBJ2-7
v_call: TRBV5-5
d_call: TRBD1
clone_size: NA
cdr3_nt: TGTGCCAGCAGCTATCCGGGACAGGGGATCGACGAGCAGTACTTC
cdr3_aa: CASSYPGQGIDEQYF

j_call: TRBJ2-3
v_call: TRBV6-6
d_call: TRBD2
clone_size: NA
cdr3_nt: TGTGCCAGCAGTTCCAGGATAGCGGGAAGGGTAGATACGCAGTATTTT
cdr3_aa: CASSSRIAGRVDTQYF

j_call: TRBJ2-5
v_call: TRBV9
d_call: TRBD2
clone_size: NA
cdr3_nt: TGTGCCAGCAGCGTAACTAGCGGGCTTGCCGGAGAGACCCAGTACTTC
cdr3_aa: CASSVTSGLAGETQYF

j_call: TRBJ2-6
v_call: TRBV7-9
d_call: TRBD1
clone_size: NA
cdr3_nt: TGTGCCAGCAGCCATGGGACAGGGGCAGGCTACTCTGGGGCCAACGTCCTGACTTTC
cdr3_aa: CASSHGTGAGYSGANVLTF

j_call: TRBJ2-5
v_call: TRBV6-5
d_call: NA
clone_size: NA
cdr3_nt: TGTGCCAGCAGTCAACAAGAGACCCAGTACTTC
cdr3_aa: CASSQQETQYF

j_call: TRBJ2-7
v_call: TRBV28
d_call: TRBD1
clone_size: NA
cdr3_nt: TGTGCCAGCAGTTTACGGACAGGGAGATCCTACGAGCAGTACTTC
cdr3_aa: CASSLRTGRSYEQYF

j_call: TRBJ1-1
v_call: TRBV7-2
d_call: NA
clone_size: NA
cdr3_nt: TGTGCCAGCAGCTTCAGGGGTAGGACTGAAGCTTTCTTT
cdr3_aa: CASSFRGRTEAFF

j_call: TRBJ2-2
v_call: TRBV18
d_call: NA
clone_size: NA
cdr3_nt: TGTGCCAGCTCACCAATCACTACCTACACCGGGGAGCTGTTTTTT
cdr3_aa: CASSPITTYTGELFF

j_call: TRBJ2-7
v_call: TRBV19
d_call: TRBD2
clone_size: NA
cdr3_nt: TGTGCCAGTAGTAGGTTCGGGGGGGAATCCTACGAGCAGTACTTC
cdr3_aa: CASSRFGGESYEQYF

j_call: TRBJ2-7
v_call: TRBV7-2
d_call: TRBD2
clone_size: NA
cdr3_nt: TGTGCCAGCAGCTTACCGGGACTAGCGGGCGAGCAGTACTTC
cdr3_aa: CASSLPGLAGEQYF

j_call: TRBJ2-7
v_call: TRBV19
d_call: NA
clone_size: NA
cdr3_nt: TGTGCCAGTAGCACCGGGACTTCCTCCTACGAGCAGTACTTC
cdr3_aa: CASSTGTSSYEQYF

j_call: TRBJ1-5
v_call: TRBV28
d_call: TRBD1
clone_size: NA
cdr3_nt: TGTGCCAGCAGGGGGACAGAGCATCGTCAGCCCCAGCATTTT
cdr3_aa: CASRGTEHRQPQHF

j_call: TRBJ2-1
v_call: TRBV11-2
d_call: TRBD2
clone_size: NA
cdr3_nt: TGTGCCAGCAGCTTAGATCTTGGACTAGCGGCCTACAATGAGCAGTTCTTC
cdr3_aa: CASSLDLGLAAYNEQFF

j_call: TRBJ1-2
v_call: TRBV3-1/TRBV3-2
d_call: TRBD1
clone_size: NA
cdr3_nt: TGTGCCAGCAGCCCTTTCGGACAGGGCCACGATGGCTACACCTTC
cdr3_aa: CASSPFGQGHDGYTF

j_call: TRBJ2-1
v_call: TRBV6-1
d_call: NA
clone_size: NA
cdr3_nt: TGTGCCAGCAGTGAAGGCGGACAGATGGGGCAGTTCTTC
cdr3_aa: CASSEGGQMGQFF

j_call: TRBJ2-3
v_call: TRBV18
d_call: TRBD2
clone_size: NA
cdr3_nt: TGTGCCAGCTCACCTAGCGGGAGATCAGATACGCAGTATTTT
cdr3_aa: CASSPSGRSDTQYF

j_call: TRBJ1-4
v_call: TRBV24-1
d_call: NA
clone_size: NA
cdr3_nt: TGTGCCACCAGTGTTGGGGCGGGGGAAAAACTGTTTTTT
cdr3_aa: CATSVGAGEKLFF

j_call: TRBJ2-7
v_call: TRBV5-1
d_call: NA
clone_size: once
cdr3_nt: TGCGCCAGCAGCCTAAACGGGGAGCAGTACTTC
cdr3_aa: CASSLNGEQYF

j_call: TRBJ2-7
v_call: TRBV7-9
d_call: TRBD2
clone_size: once
cdr3_nt: TGTGCCAGCAGCTTAGGATTAGCGGGATACACCTACGAGCAGTACTTC
cdr3_aa: CASSLGLAGYTYEQYF

j_call: TRBJ2-1
v_call: TRBV6-6
d_call: NA
clone_size: NA
cdr3_nt: TGTGCCAGCAGAACGGACACAAACCTGAATGAGCAGTTCTTC
cdr3_aa: CASRTDTNLNEQFF

j_call: TRBJ2-2
v_call: TRBV6-6
d_call: NA
clone_size: NA
cdr3_nt: TGTGCCAGCACGCCAGACAGTCCCACCGGGGAGCTGTTTTTT
cdr3_aa: CASTPDSPTGELFF

j_call: TRBJ2-7
v_call: TRBV11-2
d_call: TRBD1
clone_size: NA
cdr3_nt: TGTGCCAGCAGCTCGCTTCCCGGGACAGGGTTTCTCTCCTACGAGCAGTACTTC
cdr3_aa: CASSSLPGTGFLSYEQYF

j_call: TRBJ2-3
v_call: TRBV7-2
d_call: NA
clone_size: NA
cdr3_nt: TGTGCCAGCAGCTTAGTCGCGGGACCCACAGATACGCAGTATTTT
cdr3_aa: CASSLVAGPTDTQYF

j_call: TRBJ2-7
v_call: TRBV6-2/TRBV6-3
d_call: TRBD2
clone_size: NA
cdr3_nt: TGTGCCAGCAGTTACCCCCGGTCGGGAGGGCCGAAATACGAGCAGTACTTC
cdr3_aa: CASSYPRSGGPKYEQYF

j_call: TRBJ2-7
v_call: TRBV7-2
d_call: TRBD2
clone_size: once
cdr3_nt: TGTGCCAGCAGCTTGGGGACTAGCGAACACGAGCAGTACTTC
cdr3_aa: CASSLGTSEHEQYF

j_call: TRBJ2-2
v_call: TRBV28
d_call: TRBD1
clone_size: NA
cdr3_nt: TGTGCCAGCAGTTTGCAGGGGGCGCGGACCGGGGAGCTGTTTTTT
cdr3_aa: CASSLQGARTGELFF

j_call: TRBJ2-5
v_call: TRBV9
d_call: TRBD1
clone_size: NA
cdr3_nt: TGTGCCAGCAGCGCGACAGGGGCACAAGAGACCCAGTACTTC
cdr3_aa: CASSATGAQETQYF

j_call: TRBJ1-5
v_call: TRBV28
d_call: NA
clone_size: once
cdr3_nt: TGTGCCAGCAGTAGCGACAATCAGCCCCAGCATTTT
cdr3_aa: CASSSDNQPQHF

j_call: TRBJ2-3
v_call: TRBV21-1
d_call: NA
clone_size: once
cdr3_nt: TGTGCCAGCAGCATCGGACAGGGTAGGGCAGATACGCAGTATTTT
cdr3_aa: CASSIGQGRADTQYF

j_call: TRBJ2-7
v_call: TRBV15
d_call: TRBD1
clone_size: NA
cdr3_nt: TGTGCCACCAGCATGGGGACAGGGACCGTCTACGAGCAGTACTTC
cdr3_aa: CATSMGTGTVYEQYF

j_call: TRBJ2-7
v_call: TRBV7-2
d_call: NA
clone_size: NA
cdr3_nt: TGTGCCAGCAGCTTAGACCGCAGGTCCTTCTACGAGCAGTACTTC
cdr3_aa: CASSLDRRSFYEQYF

j_call: TRBJ2-7
v_call: TRBV25-1
d_call: NA
clone_size: once
cdr3_nt: TGTGCCAGCAGTGAAAGGAGGACCTACGAGCAGTACTTC
cdr3_aa: CASSERRTYEQYF

j_call: TRBJ1-3
v_call: TRBV10-2
d_call: NA
clone_size: once
cdr3_nt: TGCGCCAGCAGTTTTGGTACCTCCGGGACATCCTCTGGAAACACCATATATTTT
cdr3_aa: CASSFGTSGTSSGNTIYF

j_call: TRBJ2-7
v_call: TRBV9
d_call: NA
clone_size: NA
cdr3_nt: TGTGCCAGCAGCCTCAGTGGCGGGTCCTCTACCGAGCAGTACTTC
cdr3_aa: CASSLSGGSSTEQYF

j_call: TRBJ2-2
v_call: TRBV7-3
d_call: TRBD1
clone_size: NA
cdr3_nt: TGTGCCAGCAGCTTAGGGACAGTCACGAACACCGGGGAGCTGTTTTTT
cdr3_aa: CASSLGTVTNTGELFF

j_call: TRBJ1-3
v_call: TRBV27
d_call: NA
clone_size: NA
cdr3_nt: TGTGCCAGCAGTTTATCGGGAAGACAGGTTTTTGGAAACACCATATATTTT
cdr3_aa: CASSLSGRQVFGNTIYF

j_call: TRBJ2-1
v_call: TRBV27
d_call: TRBD2
clone_size: NA
cdr3_nt: TGTGCCAGCAGCCTAACTACTAGCGGGAGCTACTATGAGCAGTTCTTC
cdr3_aa: CASSLTTSGSYYEQFF

j_call: TRBJ2-3
v_call: TRBV7-9
d_call: NA
clone_size: NA
cdr3_nt: TGTGCCAGCAGCTCGGGCGGGGGCCTCGCAGATACGCAGTATTTT
cdr3_aa: CASSSGGGLADTQYF

j_call: TRBJ2-1
v_call: TRBV9
d_call: TRBD1
clone_size: NA
cdr3_nt: TGTGCCAGCAGCGGGCTGACAGGGCACAATGAGCAGTTCTTC
cdr3_aa: CASSGLTGHNEQFF

j_call: TRBJ2-1
v_call: TRBV4-2
d_call: TRBD2
clone_size: NA
cdr3_nt: TGTGCCAGCAGCCAAGGCGGCGGGAGCTATGAGCAGTTCTTC
cdr3_aa: CASSQGGGSYEQFF

j_call: TRBJ1-6
v_call: TRBV6-5
d_call: NA
clone_size: few
cdr3_nt: TGTGCCAGCAGTTACTCCAACAAGGCGCAGGCATCACCCCTCCACTTT
cdr3_aa: CASSYSNKAQASPLHF

j_call: TRBJ2-2
v_call: TRBV7-9
d_call: NA
clone_size: NA
cdr3_nt: TGTGCCAGCAAACTAGCTTCTACCGGGGAGCTGTTTTTT
cdr3_aa: CASKLASTGELFF

j_call: TRBJ2-1
v_call: TRBV19
d_call: TRBD1
clone_size: NA
cdr3_nt: TGTGCCAGTAGTATAATACCGGGACAGGTGTACAATGAGCAGTTCTTC
cdr3_aa: CASSIIPGQVYNEQFF

j_call: TRBJ2-7
v_call: TRBV5-4
d_call: NA
clone_size: NA
cdr3_nt: TGTGCCAGCAGCGCCGAGAGGCGGAGTCAGTACTTC
cdr3_aa: CASSAERRSQYF

j_call: TRBJ2-1
v_call: TRBV9
d_call: TRBD2
clone_size: NA
cdr3_nt: TGTGCCAGCAGCGCCCAGGTGGGACTAGCGGGAGGGAGCTCCTACAATGAGCAGTTCTTC
cdr3_aa: CASSAQVGLAGGSSYNEQFF

j_call: TRBJ2-7
v_call: TRBV4-2
d_call: NA
clone_size: NA
cdr3_nt: TGTGCCAGCAGCCAAGGAATGGGCGGAGGGGTCCAACGGAACGAGCAGTACTTC
cdr3_aa: CASSQGMGGGVQRNEQYF

j_call: TRBJ1-5
v_call: TRBV12-3/TRBV12-4
d_call: NA
clone_size: few
cdr3_nt: TGTGCCAGCAGTCCCACTGGTCCTCAGCCCCAGCATTTT
cdr3_aa: CASSPTGPQPQHF

j_call: TRBJ1-2
v_call: TRBV6-2/TRBV6-3
d_call: TRBD1
clone_size: NA
cdr3_nt: TGTGCCAGCAGTTACTCCAGGGGGTACTATGGCTACACCTTC
cdr3_aa: CASSYSRGYYGYTF

j_call: TRBJ2-7
v_call: TRBV28
d_call: TRBD2
clone_size: NA
cdr3_nt: TGTGCCAGCAGTTTATCGACTAGCGGAAGGTACGAGCAGTACTTC
cdr3_aa: CASSLSTSGRYEQYF

j_call: TRBJ2-1
v_call: TRBV7-2
d_call: TRBD2
clone_size: NA
cdr3_nt: TGTGCCAGCAGCTTAAGTAGCGGGGGCTACAATGAGCAGTTCTTC
cdr3_aa: CASSLSSGGYNEQFF

j_call: TRBJ2-1
v_call: TRBV5-6
d_call: TRBD1
clone_size: NA
cdr3_nt: TGTGCCAGCAGTCTAGACAGGGTGAGCCTCCGCTCCTACAATGAGCAGTTCTTC
cdr3_aa: CASSLDRVSLRSYNEQFF

j_call: TRBJ1-5
v_call: TRBV28
d_call: TRBD1
clone_size: NA
cdr3_nt: TGTGCCAGCAGGGGATCGACAGGGCTACTGGGGCCCCAGCATTTT
cdr3_aa: CASRGSTGLLGPQHF

j_call: TRBJ1-2
v_call: TRBV9
d_call: TRBD1
clone_size: NA
cdr3_nt: TGTGCCAGCAGCGTGGACAGGGCATTCAATGGCTACACCTTC
cdr3_aa: CASSVDRAFNGYTF

j_call: TRBJ2-7
v_call: TRBV18
d_call: TRBD2
clone_size: NA
cdr3_nt: TGTGCCAGCTCATCCGGGACTAGCGGGAGTTCGTACTTC
cdr3_aa: CASSSGTSGSSYF

j_call: TRBJ2-7
v_call: TRBV27
d_call: NA
clone_size: NA
cdr3_nt: TGTGCCAGCAGTTTGGTCGGGGGATACGAGCAGTACTTC
cdr3_aa: CASSLVGGYEQYF

j_call: TRBJ2-7
v_call: TRBV6-2/TRBV6-3
d_call: TRBD1
clone_size: NA
cdr3_nt: TGTGCCAGCAGTGCCGGACAGGTATTCTCCTACGAGCAGTACTTC
cdr3_aa: CASSAGQVFSYEQYF

j_call: TRBJ2-5
v_call: TRBV29-1
d_call: TRBD2
clone_size: NA
cdr3_nt: TGCAGCGGGGGGACTAGTCGGCAAGAGACCCAGTACTTC
cdr3_aa: CSGGTSRQETQYF

j_call: TRBJ1-1
v_call: TRBV27
d_call: TRBD1
clone_size: NA
cdr3_nt: TGTGCCAGCCAAATAACAGGGGGCACTGAAGCTTTCTTT
cdr3_aa: CASQITGGTEAFF

j_call: TRBJ2-1
v_call: TRBV5-8
d_call: NA
clone_size: NA
cdr3_nt: TGTGCCAGCAGCTTGGAGGGCGGGACCTACAATGAGCAGTTCTTC
cdr3_aa: CASSLEGGTYNEQFF